In this sample, the clone carrying this T cell receptor beta chain turned up a few times. Its specificity is not known. This record comes from a study of CD8 T cells in ankylosing spondylitis. Whole-study results and caveats: Reportedly, disease-linked clones are significantly enriched in ankylosing spondylitis patients' matched synovial fluid. Within ankylosing spondylitis blood, a TCR beta motif made up of roughly eight highly homologous variants appeared to be characteristic.

TCRdb used MiXCR to reprocess the 5' RACE reads, holding one entry per CDR3 protein. The sample lists a few hundred thousand distinct CDR3 sequences, roughly 8% occurring once. The junction had 7 bases not matched to a gene; V was cut back by 5 bases and J by 1 base. Germline lookup yields CDR1 SSHAT and CDR2 FNYEAQ (reference sequence). The CDR3 covers 15 residues. The V gene is TRBV7-7, the J gene TRBJ2-5, with 7 bases identical to TRBD1. The receptor's source is a male donor with ankylosing spondylitis. Sequencing was carried out using blood, either unsorted or a sorted T cell fraction (not recorded which). This CDR3 is CASSINRGPQETQYF. The CDR3 DNA reads TGTGCCAGCAGCATTAACAGGGGACCCCAAGAGACCCAGTACTTC.